These 18 T cell receptor beta chains share one sample of origin, sequenced in a study of glioma-infiltrating T cells after dendritic cell vaccination. As to time point: after dendritic cell vaccination, including at tumor progression/relapse. Sequenced by immunoSEQ multiplex PCR; TCRdb stores in-frame clones only, minus some. The sample holds about 76,000 clones, roughly 84% seen once. The starting material was blood, obtained after dendritic cell vaccination. The receptors were sampled from a human donor with glioblastoma.

The chain employs TRBV27 and TRBJ1-1, with TRBD1 matching 8 bases. V gave up 5 bases and J gave up 5 bases; unmatched junction bases: 7. This CDR3 has 14 residues. From germline, CDR1 is MNHEY and CDR2 SMNVEV (reference sequence). In DNA, the CDR3 is TGTGCCAGCAGTCTAAGGACAGGGAGAACTGAAGCTTTCTTT. Its translation: CASSLRTGRTEAFF.

The chain is built from TRBV29-1 and TRBJ2-2; TRBD1 might be the D (5 bases). CDR3 length: 15 amino acids. Looked up from germline, CDR1 is SQVTM and CDR2 is ANQGSEA. The germline V and J ends were trimmed by 7 bases and 5 bases, with 20 bases remaining between them. The CDR3: CSALRVQGITGELFF. The CDR3 DNA sequence: TGCAGCGCCTTAAGAGTCCAGGGAATAACCGGGGAGCTGTTTTTT.

The sample holds a few counts of this clone. The chain has TRBV5-6 and TRBJ1-2; D is unresolved. The V end was cut by 0 bases, the J end by 1 base, with 7 bases between. Germline CDR1 is SGHDT and CDR2 is YYEEEE. The CDR3 runs to 14 residues. In DNA, the CDR3 is TGTGCCAGCAGCTTGGGCAGGTATAACTATGGCTACACCTTC. Its translation: CASSLGRYNYGYTF.

The chain employs TRBV6-5 and TRBJ2-7; TRBD2 aligns across 7 bases. The length of the CDR3 is 15 residues. The J segment lost 3 bases and the V segment lost 4 bases, leaving 9 bases of the junction unmatched. From germline, CDR1 is MNHEY and CDR2 SVGAGI. The CDR3: CASSSRLARRYEQYF. Written as DNA, the CDR3 is TGTGCCAGCAGTTCCCGACTAGCCAGACGCTACGAGCAGTACTTC.

The V gene is TRBV5-6, the J gene TRBJ1-2; 7 nucleotides line up with TRBD1. Trimming cost V 0 bases and J 6 bases; bases outside gene matches: 2. Germline V gene lookup returns CDR1 SGHDT and CDR2 YYEEEE. This CDR3 is 13 amino acids long. The CDR3 loop reads CASSLVGGDGYTF. The CDR3 bases are TGTGCCAGCAGCTTGGTAGGGGGCGATGGCTACACCTTC.

The V call is TRBV5-1, the J call TRBJ2-3; D is uncertain. Looked up from germline, CDR1 is SGHRS and CDR2 is YFSETQ. V was clipped by 0 bases and J by 0 bases, with 5 bases between them. This CDR3 region has 14 residues. The CDR3 DNA reads TGCGCCAGCAGCTTGGCGTCTAGCACAGATACGCAGTATTTT. Residues: CASSLASSTDTQYF.

V gene TRBV5-8 combines with J gene TRBJ1-5; tentatively, D is TRBD1 (6 bases). The CDR3 has 16 residues. V was pared by 0 bases and J by 4 bases, with 14 bases between. Germline CDR1 is SGHTS and CDR2 is YDEGEE. The DNA of the CDR3 is TGTGCCAGCAGCTTGGCCGGTCAAACAGGGAATCAGCCCCAGCATTTT. It translates to CASSLAGQTGNQPQHF.

This chain joins TRBV29-1 and TRBJ2-2; no reliable D call. CDR3 size: 13 residues. V gave up 7 bases and J gave up 2 bases, with 11 bases separating them. Germline loops: CDR1 SQVTM, CDR2 ANQGSEA. For the CDR3, the DNA is TGCAGCGCCCCACTACACAACACCGGGGAGCTGTTTTTT. Translation gives CSAPLHNTGELFF.

This sequence joins TRBV4-1 and TRBJ2-7; 11 nucleotides agree with TRBD2. After removal of 4 bases from V and 3 bases from J, the junction contained 2 bases not matched to a gene. The CDR3 spans 14 residues. The germline CDR1 and CDR2 sequences are MGHRA and YSYEKL. The CDR3 loop is CASSPSGGNYEQYF. The CDR3 nucleotides read TGCGCCAGCAGCCCTAGCGGGGGGAACTACGAGCAGTACTTC.

This clone was seen a single time. The V and J genes are TRBV29-1 and TRBJ2-1; 7 bases are shared with TRBD2. Trimming cost V 7 bases and J 8 bases; bases outside gene matches: 14. This CDR3 has 14 residues. The germline CDR1 and CDR2 sequences are SQVTM and ANQGSEA. Written as DNA, the CDR3 is TGCAGCGCAAGGCTCGGGGGGTCCTCCTATGAGCAGTTCTTC. Amino acids: CSARLGGSSYEQFF.

V and J are TRBV19 and TRBJ2-4, with D possibly matching TRBD2 (5 bases). There are 15 residues in the CDR3. Germline values: CDR1 LNHDA, CDR2 SQIVND (reference sequence). Deletions cut 1 base from V and 1 base from J, with 8 bases between. The CDR3 here is CASSIVSGAKNIQYF. The CDR3 region has the DNA TGTGCCAGTAGTATAGTATCGGGGGCCAAAAACATTCAGTACTTC.

The chain has TRBV7-3 and TRBJ2-7; D possibly corresponds to TRBD1 (5 bases). Germline loops: CDR1 SGHTA, CDR2 FQGTGA. This CDR3 contains 13 residues. The V gene lost 5 bases and the J gene lost 6 bases, with 14 bases spanning the gap. CDR3 in amino acids: CASSAQLRAEQYF. The CDR3, as DNA: TGTGCCAGCAGCGCACAACTCAGGGCCGAGCAGTACTTC.

The CDR3 DNA reads as TGTGCCAGCAGGGGGACAGGGGAGGACTATGGCTACACCTTC. Translation: CASRGTGEDYGYTF. The V gene is TRBV4-2, the J gene TRBJ1-2, with 10 bases aligning to TRBD1. Trimming cost V 6 bases and J 3 bases; bases outside gene matches: 4. This CDR3 is built from 14 residues. Germline V gene data show CDR1 as LGHNA and CDR2 as YNFKEQ.

The rearrangement links TRBV6-1 to TRBJ2-7; 11 bases line up with TRBD2. The V and J ends lost 4 bases and 3 bases, in that order; junction bases with no gene match: 5. Germline V CDR1 and CDR2: MNHNS, SASEGT. The CDR3 runs 15 residues. CDR3 coding DNA: TGTGCCAGCAGTGTAACTAGCGGGGGTTTCTACGAGCAGTACTTC. It yields the protein CASSVTSGGFYEQYF.

The J gene is TRBJ2-2, the V gene TRBV4-3; 8 bases agree with TRBD1. Per the germline V gene, CDR1 is LGHNA and CDR2 is YSLEER. The junction had 7 bases not matched to a gene; V was cut back by 0 bases and J by 4 bases. This CDR3 region has 17 residues. The CDR3 protein is CASSQEPGGAGTGELFF. Here the CDR3 DNA reads TGCGCCAGCAGCCAAGAACCAGGGGGCGCCGGCACCGGGGAGCTGTTTTTT.

This sequence joins TRBV5-1 and TRBJ2-1; possible D gene TRBD2, 5 bases. This CDR3 has 14 amino acids. Per the germline V gene, CDR1 is SGHRS and CDR2 is YFSETQ. V lost 1 base and J lost 3, with 8 bases in between. The CDR3 sequence is CASSLREYYNEQFF. The CDR3 bases are TGCGCCAGCAGCTTGAGGGAGTACTACAATGAGCAGTTCTTC.

The chain links TRBV5-4 to TRBJ2-5; 9 positions match TRBD2. The junction had 4 bases not matched to a gene; V was cut back by 1 base and J by 0 bases. Looked up from germline, CDR1 is SGHNT and CDR2 is YYREEE (reference sequence). The CDR3 length is 16 residues. The CDR3 reads CASSLPLAGNQETQYF. In DNA form, the CDR3 reads TGTGCCAGCAGCTTGCCGCTAGCGGGGAACCAAGAGACCCAGTACTTC.

The chain is built from TRBV6-5 and TRBJ1-3, with D perhaps TRBD1 (5 bases). V lost 6 bases and J lost 1, with 10 bases in between. In germline, CDR1 is MNHEY, CDR2 SVGAGI. This CDR3 has 14 residues. The chain's CDR3 is CASSSGTSGNTIYF. As DNA, the CDR3 is TGTGCCAGCAGCTCAGGGACTTCTGGAAACACCATATATTTT.